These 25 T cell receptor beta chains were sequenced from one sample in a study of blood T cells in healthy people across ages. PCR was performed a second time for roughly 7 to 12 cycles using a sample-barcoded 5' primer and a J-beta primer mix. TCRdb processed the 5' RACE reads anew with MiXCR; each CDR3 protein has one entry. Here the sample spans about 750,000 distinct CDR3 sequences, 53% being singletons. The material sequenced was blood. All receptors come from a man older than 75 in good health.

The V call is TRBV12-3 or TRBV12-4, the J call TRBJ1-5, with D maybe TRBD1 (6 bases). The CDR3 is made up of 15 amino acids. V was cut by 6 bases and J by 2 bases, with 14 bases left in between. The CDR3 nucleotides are TGTGCCAGCAGGTCGGGGGCGCAGGGCAATCAGCCCCAGCATTTT. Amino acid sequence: CASRSGAQGNQPQHF.

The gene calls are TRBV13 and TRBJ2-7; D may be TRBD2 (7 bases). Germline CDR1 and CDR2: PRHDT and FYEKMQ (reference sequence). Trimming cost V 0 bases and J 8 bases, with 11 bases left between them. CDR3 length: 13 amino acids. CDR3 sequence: CASSLGRGGKQYF. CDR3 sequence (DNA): TGTGCCAGCAGCTTAGGCCGCGGGGGCAAGCAGTACTTC.

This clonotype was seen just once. The CDR3 here is CASRGGLPSSYEQYF. In DNA form, the CDR3 reads TGTGCCAGCAGGGGGGGATTACCTAGCTCCTACGAGCAGTACTTC. The chain recombines TRBV2 with TRBJ2-7, with D maybe TRBD2 (6 bases). Trimming took 6 bases from V and 0 from J, leaving 15 bases between them. The CDR3 is 15 residues long. Looked up from germline, CDR1 is SNHLY and CDR2 is FYNNEI.

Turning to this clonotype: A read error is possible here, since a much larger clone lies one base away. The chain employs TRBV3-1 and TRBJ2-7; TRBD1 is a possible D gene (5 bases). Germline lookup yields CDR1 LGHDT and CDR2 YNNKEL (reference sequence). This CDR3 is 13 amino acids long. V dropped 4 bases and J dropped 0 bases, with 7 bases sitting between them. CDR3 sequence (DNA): TGTGCCAGCAGCCTGGACAACTCCTACGAGCAGTACTTC. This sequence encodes CASSLDNSYEQYF.

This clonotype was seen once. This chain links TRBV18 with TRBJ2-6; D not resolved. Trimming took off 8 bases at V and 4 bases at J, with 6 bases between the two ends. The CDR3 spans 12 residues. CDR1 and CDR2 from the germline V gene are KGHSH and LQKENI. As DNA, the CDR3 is TGTGCCAGCGCAGAGGGGGCCAACGTCCTGACTTTC. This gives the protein CASAEGANVLTF. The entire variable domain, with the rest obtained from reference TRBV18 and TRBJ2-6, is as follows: NAGVMQNPRHLVRRRGQEARLRCSPMKGHSHVYWYRQLPEEGLKFMVYLQKENIIDESGMPKERFSAEFPKEGPSILRIQQVVRGDSAAYFCASAEGANVLTFGAGSRLTVL.

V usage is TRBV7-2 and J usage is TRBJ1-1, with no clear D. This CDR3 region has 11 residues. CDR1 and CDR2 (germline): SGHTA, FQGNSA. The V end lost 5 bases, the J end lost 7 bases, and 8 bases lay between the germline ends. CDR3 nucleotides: TGTGCCAGCAGCCCTTTAAGTGAAGCTTTCTTT. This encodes CASSPLSEAFF.

The CDR3 is CASSVDRTLSSFYGYTF. CDR3 coding DNA: TGTGCCAGCAGCGTAGATCGGACACTGAGTTCGTTCTATGGCTACACCTTC. V gene TRBV9 combines with J gene TRBJ1-2; D perhaps matches TRBD1 (5 bases). Germline V gives CDR1 SGDLS, CDR2 YYNGEE. The CDR3 contains 17 residues. V was trimmed by 0 bases and J by 4 bases, leaving 19 bases between them.

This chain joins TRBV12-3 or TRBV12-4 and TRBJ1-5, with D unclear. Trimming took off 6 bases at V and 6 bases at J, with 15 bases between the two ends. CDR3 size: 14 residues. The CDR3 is CASSSGKSGQPQHF. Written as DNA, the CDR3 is TGTGCCAGCAGCTCCGGGAAAAGCGGTCAGCCCCAGCATTTT.

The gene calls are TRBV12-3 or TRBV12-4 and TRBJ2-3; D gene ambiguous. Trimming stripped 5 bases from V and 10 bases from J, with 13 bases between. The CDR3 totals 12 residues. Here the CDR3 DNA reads TGTGCCAGCAGTCCGACCACGTTGGCGCAGTATTTT. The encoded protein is CASSPTTLAQYF.

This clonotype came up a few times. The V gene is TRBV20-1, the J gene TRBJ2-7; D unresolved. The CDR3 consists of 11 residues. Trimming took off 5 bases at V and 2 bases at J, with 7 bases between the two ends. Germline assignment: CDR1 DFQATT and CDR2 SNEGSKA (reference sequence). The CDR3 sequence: CSAPAPYEQYF. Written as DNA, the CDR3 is TGCAGTGCTCCGGCGCCCTACGAGCAGTACTTC.

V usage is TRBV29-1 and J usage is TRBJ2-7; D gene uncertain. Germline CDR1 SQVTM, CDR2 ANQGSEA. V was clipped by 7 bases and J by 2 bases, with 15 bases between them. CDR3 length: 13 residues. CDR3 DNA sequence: TGCAGCGCTGGCGCCGCAGGCCCCTACGAGCAGTACTTC. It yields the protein CSAGAAGPYEQYF.

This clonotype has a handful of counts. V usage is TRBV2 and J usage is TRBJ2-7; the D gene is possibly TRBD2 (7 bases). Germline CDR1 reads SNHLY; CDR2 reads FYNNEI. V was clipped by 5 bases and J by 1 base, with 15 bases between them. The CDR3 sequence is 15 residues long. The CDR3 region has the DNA TGTGCCAGCAGTCCTGGGGGCGGGGGATCCTACGAGCAGTACTTC. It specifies CASSPGGGGSYEQYF.

This CDR3 reads CATSDWGGYEQYF. The CDR3 region has the DNA TGTGCCACCAGTGATTGGGGTGGCTACGAGCAGTACTTC. The rearrangement links TRBV24-1 to TRBJ2-7, with D unresolved. This CDR3 comprises 13 residues. Germline V gene data show CDR1 as KGHDR and CDR2 as SFDVKD. Deletions cut 2 bases from V and 3 bases from J, with 7 bases between.

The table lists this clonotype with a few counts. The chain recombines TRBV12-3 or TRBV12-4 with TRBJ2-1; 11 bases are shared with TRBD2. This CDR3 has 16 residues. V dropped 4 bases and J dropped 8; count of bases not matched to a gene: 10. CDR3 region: CASSSSSGRAFDEQFF. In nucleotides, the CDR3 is TGTGCCAGCAGTTCAAGTAGCGGGAGGGCCTTCGATGAGCAGTTCTTC.

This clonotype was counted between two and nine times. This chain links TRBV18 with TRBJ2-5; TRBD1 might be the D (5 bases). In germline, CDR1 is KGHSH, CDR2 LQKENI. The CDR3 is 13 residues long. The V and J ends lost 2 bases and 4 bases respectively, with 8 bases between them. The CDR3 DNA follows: TGTGCCAGCTCACCAGACAGCCGAGAGACCCAGTACTTC. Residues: CASSPDSRETQYF.

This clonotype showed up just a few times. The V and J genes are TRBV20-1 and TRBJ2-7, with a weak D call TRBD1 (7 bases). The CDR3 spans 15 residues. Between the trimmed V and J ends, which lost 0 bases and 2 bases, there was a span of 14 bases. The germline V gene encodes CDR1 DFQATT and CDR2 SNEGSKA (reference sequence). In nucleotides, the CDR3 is TGCAGTGCTAGAGATCGTCGCAGGGGGGCCTACGAGCAGTACTTC. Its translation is CSARDRRRGAYEQYF.

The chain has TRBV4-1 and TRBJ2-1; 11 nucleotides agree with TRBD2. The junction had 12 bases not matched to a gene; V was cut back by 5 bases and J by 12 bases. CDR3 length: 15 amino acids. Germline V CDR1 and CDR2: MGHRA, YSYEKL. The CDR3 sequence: CASSLDSGRGGGQFF. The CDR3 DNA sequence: TGCGCCAGCAGCTTGGATAGCGGGAGGGGAGGAGGGCAGTTCTTC.

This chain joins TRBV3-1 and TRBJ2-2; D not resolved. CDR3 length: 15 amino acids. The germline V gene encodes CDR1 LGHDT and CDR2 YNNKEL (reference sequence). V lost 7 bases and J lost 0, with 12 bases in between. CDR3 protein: CASKREGANTGELFF. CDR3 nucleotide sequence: TGTGCCAGCAAAAGGGAAGGAGCGAACACCGGGGAGCTGTTTTTT.

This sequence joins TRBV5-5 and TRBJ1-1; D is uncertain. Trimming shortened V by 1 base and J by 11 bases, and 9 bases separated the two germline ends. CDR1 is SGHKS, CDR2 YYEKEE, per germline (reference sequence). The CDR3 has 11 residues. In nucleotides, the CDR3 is TGTGCCAGCAGCTTGCGAGACACGGCTTTCTTT. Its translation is CASSLRDTAFF.

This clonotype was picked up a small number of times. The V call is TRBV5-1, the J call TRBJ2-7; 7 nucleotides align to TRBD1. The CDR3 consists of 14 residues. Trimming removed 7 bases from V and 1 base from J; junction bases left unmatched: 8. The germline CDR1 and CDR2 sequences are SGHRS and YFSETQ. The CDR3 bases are TGCGCCAGCTACCGGGACAGTCCATCCTACGAGCAGTACTTC. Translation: CASYRDSPSYEQYF.

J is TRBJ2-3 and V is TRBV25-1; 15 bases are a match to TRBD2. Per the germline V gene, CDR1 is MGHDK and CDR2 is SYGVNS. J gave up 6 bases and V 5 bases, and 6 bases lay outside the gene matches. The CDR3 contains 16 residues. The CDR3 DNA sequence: TGTGCCAGCAGTCGGACTAGCGGGAGGGCCAGTGATACGCAGTATTTT. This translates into CASSRTSGRASDTQYF.

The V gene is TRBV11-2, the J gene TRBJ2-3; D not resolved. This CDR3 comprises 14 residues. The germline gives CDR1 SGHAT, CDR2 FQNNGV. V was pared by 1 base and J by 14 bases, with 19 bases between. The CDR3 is CASSLGTEDGYAYF. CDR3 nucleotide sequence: TGTGCCAGCAGCTTAGGGACCGAGGACGGATACGCGTATTTT.

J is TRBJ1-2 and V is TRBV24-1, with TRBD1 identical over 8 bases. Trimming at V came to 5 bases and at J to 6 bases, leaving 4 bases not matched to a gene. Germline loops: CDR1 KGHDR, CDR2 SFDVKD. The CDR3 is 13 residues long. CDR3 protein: CATSVQGANGYTF. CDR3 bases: TGTGCCACCAGTGTGCAGGGGGCTAATGGCTACACCTTC.

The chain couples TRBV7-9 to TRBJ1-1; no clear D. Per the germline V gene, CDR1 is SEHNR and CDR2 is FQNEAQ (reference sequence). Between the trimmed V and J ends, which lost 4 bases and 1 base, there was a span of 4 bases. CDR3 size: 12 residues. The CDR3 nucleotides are TGTGCCAGCAGCTCGCCGAACACTGAAGCTTTCTTT. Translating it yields CASSSPNTEAFF.

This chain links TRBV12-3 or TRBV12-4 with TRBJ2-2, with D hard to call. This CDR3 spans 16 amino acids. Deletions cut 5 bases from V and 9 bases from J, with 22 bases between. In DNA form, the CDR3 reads TGTGCCAGCAGTCCCCAGCTGCCTACCATACGTCGGGAGCTGTTTTTT. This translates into CASSPQLPTIRRELFF.